Listed below are T cell receptor beta chains from one sample, sequenced in a study of CD4 T cells in relation to SARS-CoV-2 and coronaviruses. The assay was immunoSEQ multiplex PCR, and TCRdb's table has in-frame clones only and misses some. The repertoire holds around 35,000 clones, with approximately 85% as singletons. The sequenced sample consisted of memory CD4+ T cells from PBMCs. Receptors originate from an adult with COVID-19. The CDR3 runs from the conserved cysteine through the conserved F or W. D genes are given only for firm matches. Some rows have no size entry. The others give once, few or many, or a class for an expanded clone.

d_call	clone_size	v_call	j_call	cdr3_aa	cdr3_nt
-	-	TRBV11-3	TRBJ2-1	CASSLVGSYNEQFF	TGTGCCAGCAGCTTAGTTGGGTCCTACAATGAGCAGTTCTTC
-	-	TRBV6-6	TRBJ2-7	CASSYVGDEQYF	TGTGCCAGCAGTTACGTCGGGGACGAGCAGTACTTC
TRBD1	-	TRBV19	TRBJ1-4	CASSSPSTGKKLFF	TGTGCCAGTAGTTCCCCTTCGACAGGGAAAAAACTGTTTTTT
TRBD1	-	TRBV27	TRBJ1-2	CASSVDRGNGGYTF	TGTGCCAGCAGTGTAGACAGGGGTAATGGCGGCTACACCTTC
-	-	TRBV27	TRBJ2-5	CASSFGGADKETQYF	TGTGCCAGCAGTTTCGGTGGAGCGGATAAAGAGACCCAGTACTTC
TRBD2	-	TRBV5-4	TRBJ2-2	CASSPASGGFGALGELFF	TGTGCCAGCAGCCCCGCTAGCGGAGGTTTTGGTGCGCTCGGGGAGCTGTTTTTT
TRBD2	-	TRBV19	TRBJ2-1	CASSETFAGGLNEQFF	TGTGCCAGTAGTGAAACTTTCGCGGGAGGCTTGAATGAGCAGTTCTTC
-	-	TRBV7-2	TRBJ2-7	CASSLLDEQYF	TGTGCCAGCAGCCTCCTTGACGAGCAGTACTTC
-	-	TRBV2	TRBJ2-7	CASSPGLLSYEQYF	TGTGCCAGCTCCCCTGGGCTCCTTAGCTACGAGCAGTACTTC
-	-	TRBV6-5	TRBJ2-5	CASRVFSGMETQYF	TGTGCCAGCAGAGTCTTCAGTGGTATGGAGACCCAGTACTTC
TRBD2	-	TRBV20-1	TRBJ2-1	CSARGLAGDNEQFF	TGCAGTGCTCGTGGACTAGCGGGGGACAATGAGCAGTTCTTC
-	-	TRBV29-1	TRBJ1-2	CSVEVREGYGYTF	TGCAGCGTTGAAGTCAGGGAAGGCTATGGCTACACCTTC
-	-	TRBV6-5	TRBJ2-3	CASSRRLESTDTQYF	TGTGCCAGCAGTCGACGACTAGAAAGCACAGATACGCAGTATTTT
-	once	TRBV2	TRBJ1-3	CASSERYSGNTIYF	TGTGCCAGCAGTGAACGGTACTCTGGAAACACCATATATTTT
-	-	TRBV18	TRBJ1-3	CASSPGTQRGNTIYF	TGTGCCAGCTCACCTGGAACCCAACGAGGAAACACCATATATTTT
-	-	TRBV7-2	TRBJ2-7	CASSPRQYSYYEQYF	TGTGCCAGCAGCCCCCGACAGTACTCCTACTACGAGCAGTACTTC
-	-	TRBV6-5	TRBJ1-5	CATRTGNQPQHF	TGTGCCACGAGGACAGGCAATCAGCCCCAGCATTTT
-	once	TRBV7-2	TRBJ2-1	CASSLAGNSYNEQFF	TGTGCCAGCAGCTTAGCCGGGAACTCTTACAATGAGCAGTTCTTC
-	-	TRBV28	TRBJ1-5	CASSLIMREHRQPQHF	TGTGCCAGCAGTTTAATTATGAGGGAGCACCGCCAGCCCCAGCATTTT
-	-	TRBV18	TRBJ1-2	CASSWSLEGGIVDGYTF	TGTGCCAGCTCCTGGTCTTTGGAGGGGGGCATCGTCGATGGCTACACCTTC
TRBD2	few	TRBV4-1	TRBJ2-2	CASSQVGQREGLSSTGELFF	TGCGCCAGCAGCCAAGTAGGTCAGCGGGAGGGCCTCTCTAGCACCGGGGAGCTGTTTTTT
TRBD1	-	TRBV2	TRBJ1-1	CARSTGDTEAFF	TGTGCCAGGTCCACAGGGGACACTGAAGCTTTCTTT
TRBD2	-	TRBV2	TRBJ2-3	CASSRTSGSFSETQYF	TGTGCCAGCAGCAGAACTAGCGGGAGTTTCTCTGAAACGCAGTATTTT
-	-	TRBV10-3	TRBJ1-1	CAITNGGGWVEAFF	TGTGCCATCACCAATGGCGGGGGCTGGGTTGAAGCTTTCTTT
-	-	TRBV5-6	TRBJ2-5	CASSLEMETQYF	TGTGCCAGCAGCTTGGAAATGGAGACCCAGTACTTC
-	few	TRBV7-9	TRBJ2-2	CASNKNSANTGELFF	TGTGCCAGCAATAAGAATAGCGCGAACACCGGGGAGCTGTTTTTT
TRBD1	-	TRBV6-1	TRBJ1-5	CASSDRGLSNQPQHF	TGTGCCAGCAGTGACAGGGGGCTCAGCAATCAGCCCCAGCATTTT
TRBD2	-	TRBV11-1	TRBJ2-5	CASSLSVAGGIETQYF	TGTGCCAGCAGCTTATCGGTAGCGGGAGGGATAGAGACCCAGTACTTC
-	-	TRBV27	TRBJ2-1	CASSLLSGIYNEQFF	TGTGCCAGCAGTTTGTTATCGGGGATCTACAATGAGCAGTTCTTC
-	-	TRBV10-3	TRBJ2-3	CAISEERRVGDTQYF	TGTGCCATCAGTGAGGAGCGCAGGGTTGGAGATACGCAGTATTTT
TRBD2	-	TRBV9	TRBJ2-1	CASSARGSGNNEQFF	TGTGCCAGCAGCGCCCGGGGTAGCGGGAACAATGAGCAGTTCTTC
TRBD1	few	TRBV6-1	TRBJ1-5	CASSGTDNQPQHF	TGTGCCAGCAGCGGGACAGACAATCAGCCCCAGCATTTT
TRBD2	-	TRBV6-5	TRBJ2-7	CASNSGTSASDEQYF	TGTGCCAGCAACTCCGGGACTAGCGCCTCAGACGAGCAGTACTTC
-	once	TRBV5-1	TRBJ2-7	CASSNGPGGAREQYF	TGCGCCAGCAGCAATGGCCCAGGGGGGGCACGGGAGCAGTACTTC
TRBD2	once	TRBV3-1/TRBV3-2	TRBJ2-1	CASSQVGSSGRYFYEQFF	TGTGCCAGCAGCCAAGTGGGTTCAAGCGGGAGGTATTTTTATGAGCAGTTCTTC
TRBD2	-	TRBV2	TRBJ2-3	CASRRGASGRVTDTQYF	TGTGCCAGCAGACGAGGGGCTAGCGGGAGGGTAACAGATACGCAGTATTTT
TRBD1	-	TRBV3-1/TRBV3-2	TRBJ2-7	CASSQADRTGRYEQYF	TGTGCCAGCAGCCAAGCTGATAGGACAGGGCGGTACGAGCAGTACTTC
TRBD2	-	TRBV2	TRBJ2-2	CASSEGLANTGELFF	TGTGCCAGCAGTGAGGGACTAGCGAACACCGGGGAGCTGTTTTTT
-	once	TRBV5-1	TRBJ1-5	CASSYDTDQPQHF	TGCGCCAGCAGCTATGACACGGATCAGCCCCAGCATTTT
-	once	TRBV5-1	TRBJ1-3	CASSLTAIGNTIYF	TGCGCCAGCAGCTTAACAGCGATCGGAAACACCATATATTTT
-	-	TRBV18	TRBJ1-3	CASSVDRPSSGNTIYF	TGTGCCAGCTCGGTCGACCGGCCGTCCTCTGGAAACACCATATATTTT
TRBD2	once	TRBV7-9	TRBJ2-3	CASSSLAGGTDTQYF	TGTGCCAGCAGCTCTCTAGCGGGAGGCACAGATACGCAGTATTTT
TRBD1	-	TRBV5-4	TRBJ1-4	CAYRTGGTEKLFF	TGTGCCTACCGGACAGGGGGCACTGAAAAACTGTTTTTT
TRBD2	-	TRBV19	TRBJ2-3	CASSKGLARTTQYF	TGTGCCAGTAGTAAGGGACTAGCCAGGACTACGCAGTATTTT
-	-	TRBV10-2	TRBJ1-5	CASLSGRGGNQPQHF	TGCGCCAGCTTATCGGGCAGGGGAGGCAATCAGCCCCAGCATTTT
-	-	TRBV18	TRBJ1-3	CASSMGRNTIYF	TGTGCCAGCTCGATGGGTCGAAACACCATATATTTT
TRBD1	-	TRBV2	TRBJ1-5	CASRGQGGQPQHF	TGTGCCAGCAGAGGACAGGGCGGTCAGCCCCAGCATTTT
TRBD2	-	TRBV15	TRBJ2-5	CATSKRAGGGETQYF	TGTGCCACCAGCAAACGAGCGGGAGGTGGGGAGACCCAGTACTTC
TRBD1	-	TRBV5-1	TRBJ2-7	CASSLQADRASYEQYF	TGCGCCAGCAGCTTACAAGCAGACAGGGCCTCCTACGAGCAGTACTTC
-	-	TRBV30	TRBJ1-4	CAWSVLRPGGEKLFF	TGTGCCTGGAGTGTTTTGCGGCCGGGAGGGGAAAAACTGTTTTTT
-	once	TRBV3-1/TRBV3-2	TRBJ2-3	CASSLRATDTQYF	TGTGCCAGCAGCCTTCGGGCCACAGATACGCAGTATTTT
-	-	TRBV4-3	TRBJ2-1	CASSQRTGTREQFF	TGCGCCAGCAGCCAAAGGACTGGGACACGAGAGCAGTTCTTC